This TCR beta chain was identified during a study of T cells in Graves' hyperthyroidism and ophthalmopathy. Notes on the study in general: For ophthalmopathy, model prediction preceded onset by a median roughly 6.2 months.

The CDR3 is made up of 17 amino acids. Germline-derived CDR1 and CDR2 are MDHEN and SYDVKM. V shed 2 bases, J shed 0 bases, and the junction held 5 bases outside the gene matches. This clonotype occurred many times. Its antigen is undetermined. Drawn at first hyperthyroidism diagnosis, the blood sample preceded any ophthalmopathy symptoms. Amplification of TCR beta CDR3 regions used RNA as the template. The primer set for the first-round RT-PCR of the TCR CDR3 was HTBI. TCRdb analysed the multiplex PCR reads with MiXCR anew, one entry per CDR3 protein. The sample records roughly 260,000 distinct CDR3 sequences, less than 15% being singletons.

This receptor was obtained from a woman aged 40-49 years with Graves' hyperthyroidism that later progressed to Graves' ophthalmopathy. What was sequenced was blood. V is TRBV28 and J is TRBJ1-4; 8 bases are a match to TRBD1. The CDR3 protein is CASSLGTGFATNEKLFF. The CDR3 DNA sequence: TGTGCCAGCAGTTTAGGGACAGGTTTTGCAACTAATGAAAAACTGTTTTTT.